One and the same sample provided the 9 T cell receptor beta chains below, sequenced in a study of vaccination effects on CD4 cells after COVID-19 (dated by TCRdb to between 2021 and 2023). Which antigens these TCRs recognize remains unknown. After more than 9 days of culture, CD4+ T cells were isolated with the EasySep CD4+ T cell isolation kit. Two doses of either the BNT162b2 or the mRNA-1273 mRNA SARS-CoV-2 vaccine were administered to participants. The library was produced with the immunoSEQ multiplex PCR assay. TCRdb obtained this table from immuneACCESS and retained in-frame rearrangements with V and J assigned. These tables miss some clones; where compared with another copy, unresolved V genes account for less than half of the shortfall, and the remainder is unexplained. A total of tens of thousands of clones appear in this sample, less than 85% of them only once. Approximately 2.4% of the sample lies in the top ten.

This material consisted of CD4+ T cells from PBMCs cultured without peptide, taken after COVID-19 vaccination. The origin of the receptors is a human donor who received a COVID-19 vaccine.

This clone was detected only once. The chain combines TRBV30 with TRBJ2-2; D might be TRBD1 (6 bases). Deletions cut 2 bases from V and 3 bases from J, with 16 bases between. Germline CDR1 and CDR2: GTSNPN and SVGIG (reference sequence). The CDR3 runs 16 residues. CDR3 coding DNA: TGTGCCTGGAGTCCTCGTGGCAGGGGTTACACCGGGGAGCTGTTTTTT. Amino acid sequence: CAWSPRGRGYTGELFF.

The V call is TRBV7-2, the J call TRBJ2-5; the D gene is possibly TRBD2 (5 bases). The germline V gene has CDR1 SGHTA and CDR2 FQGNSA. Trimming took 2 bases from V and 7 from J, leaving 5 bases between them. The CDR3 is 11 residues long. CDR3 loop: CASSLSGTQYF. The CDR3 nucleotides read TGTGCCAGCAGCTTAAGCGGGACCCAGTACTTC. The full variable domain, completed using reference TRBV7-2 and TRBJ2-5, is GAGVSQSPSNKVTEKGKDVELRCDPISGHTALYWYRQSLGQGLEFLIYFQGNSAPDKSGLPSDRFSAERTGGSVSTLTIQRTQQEDSAVYLCASSLSGTQYFGPGTRLLVL.

The CDR3 protein is CASTRFPGEEAFF. The CDR3 coding sequence is TGTGCCAGTACGAGGTTCCCGGGCGAGGAAGCTTTCTTT. The chain has TRBV19 and TRBJ1-1, with no clear D. This CDR3 region has 13 residues. Looked up from germline, CDR1 is LNHDA and CDR2 is SQIVND (reference sequence). Trimming stripped 7 bases from V and 8 bases from J, with 17 bases between.

CDR3 loop: CAWSGQAGELFF. CDR3 in DNA: TGTGCCTGGAGTGGCCAGGCCGGGGAGCTGTTTTTT. J is TRBJ2-2 and V is TRBV30, with D unclear. Trimming took 1 base from V and 6 from J, leaving 6 bases between them. The CDR3 covers 12 residues. Germline V CDR1 and CDR2: GTSNPN, SVGIG (reference sequence).

The chain uses TRBV30 and TRBJ1-2; TRBD1 matches at 9 bases. Germline loops: CDR1 GTSNPN, CDR2 SVGIG (reference sequence). With 3 bases clipped from V and 8 bases from J, the junction kept 10 bases outside the gene matches. The CDR3 spans 14 residues. CDR3 nucleotide sequence: TGTGCCTGGAGAGAGTCCGGGACAGGGAAGGGCTACACCTTC. This encodes CAWRESGTGKGYTF. Combining the CDR3 with reference TRBV30 and TRBJ1-2 gives the whole variable domain SQTIHQWPATLVQPVGSPLSLECTVEGTSNPNLYWYRQAAGRGLQLLFYSVGIGQISSEVPQNLSASRPQDRQFILSSKKLLLSDSGFYLCAWRESGTGKGYTFGSGTRLTVV.

V gene TRBV19 combines with J gene TRBJ2-4, with D perhaps TRBD2 (5 bases). Germline loops: CDR1 LNHDA, CDR2 SQIVND (reference sequence). The CDR3 length is 13 residues. Trimming removed 8 bases from V and 12 bases from J, with 20 bases in between. The CDR3 sequence is CASRYDAYEGQYF. The CDR3 nucleotides read TGTGCCAGTCGTTATGACGCCTACGAGGGTCAGTACTTC.

The CDR3 coding sequence is TGTGCCAGCAGTCCTTATACTCTGCCGGGACAGAGTTTCGCTGAAGCTTTCTTT. It encodes CASSPYTLPGQSFAEAFF. This chain links TRBV6-6 with TRBJ1-1; TRBD1 agrees at 7 bases. V lost 5 bases to trimming and J lost 6 bases; unmatched junction nucleotides: 21. The CDR3 is 18 amino acids. Germline loops: CDR1 MNHNY, CDR2 SVGAGI (reference sequence).

The chain uses TRBV6-1 and TRBJ1-4; D perhaps matches TRBD1 (6 bases). This CDR3 spans 14 amino acids. The V gene's germline CDR1 is MNHNS and CDR2 SASEGT. Trimming removed 3 bases at V and 8 bases at J, with 13 bases between. The CDR3 sequence: CASSERGAREKLFF. The CDR3 nucleotides read TGTGCCAGCAGTGAGAGGGGGGCCCGGGAAAAACTGTTTTTT.

CDR3 residues: CASSQDSGANVLTF. CDR3 coding DNA: TGTGCCAGCAGTCAGGACTCTGGGGCCAACGTCCTGACTTTC. The chain couples TRBV19 to TRBJ2-6; D is unresolved. Trimming took 9 bases from V and 0 from J, leaving 9 bases between them. The CDR3 is made up of 14 amino acids. CDR1 and CDR2 (germline): LNHDA, SQIVND (reference sequence).